Below, 9 T cell receptor beta chains from the same sample are listed, as sequenced in a study. TCRdb reprocessed the RT-PCR reads with MiXCR, giving one entry per CDR3 protein. This table holds about 680,000 distinct CDR3 sequences, approximately 15% found once. Sequencing used memory CD4+ T cells from blood. The receptors were sampled from a female donor in good health, serving as a healthy control.

This clonotype was counted ten times or more. V is TRBV5-1 and J is TRBJ2-2; D is tentatively TRBD1 or TRBD2 (5 bases each). Trimming shortened V by 4 bases and J by 3 bases, and 16 bases separated the two germline ends. Per the germline V gene, CDR1 is SGHRS and CDR2 is YFSETQ. This CDR3 has 16 amino acids. CDR3 in amino acids: CASSPTVRGDTGELFF. CDR3 sequence (DNA): TGCGCCAGCAGCCCTACTGTGAGGGGCGACACCGGGGAGCTGTTTTTT.

The V call is TRBV5-1, the J call TRBJ2-7, with TRBD2 identical over 10 bases. This CDR3 region has 14 residues. Per germline, CDR1 SGHRS and CDR2 YFSETQ. J was trimmed by 2 bases and V by 4 bases; bases with no gene match: 3. The chain's CDR3 is CASSPAGGTYEQYF. The DNA for the CDR3 is TGCGCCAGCAGCCCAGCGGGAGGGACCTACGAGCAGTACTTC.

This clonotype was seen more than once but under ten times. The chain recombines TRBV20-1 with TRBJ1-5; D is unclear. This CDR3 is 16 amino acids long. Germline V gene data show CDR1 as DFQATT and CDR2 as SNEGSKA (reference sequence). V was pared by 5 bases and J by 2 bases, with 19 bases between. The DNA of the CDR3 is TGCAGTGCTCGACCCCTCTTGGGGAATGGCAATCAGCCCCAGCATTTT. It codes for CSARPLLGNGNQPQHF.

A few counts support this clonotype. This chain joins TRBV6-2 or TRBV6-3 and TRBJ2-1; tentatively, D is TRBD2 (6 bases). Germline values: CDR1 MNHEY, CDR2 SVGEGT. This CDR3 comprises 12 residues. V was cut by 4 bases and J by 8 bases, with 9 bases left in between. The CDR3 is CASSWDFYEQFF. DNA of the CDR3: TGTGCCAGCAGTTGGGACTTTTATGAGCAGTTCTTC.

This clonotype has just a few counts. This chain joins TRBV4-3 and TRBJ2-4; perhaps D is TRBD1 or TRBD2 (5 bases each). The V and J ends lost 1 base and 9 bases respectively, with 10 bases between them. This CDR3 has 13 residues. The germline gives CDR1 LGHNA, CDR2 YSLEER. Here the CDR3 reads CASSQVLGTIQYF. The CDR3 DNA reads as TGCGCCAGCAGCCAAGTGCTGGGGACCATTCAGTACTTC.

This clonotype was observed a few times. The DNA for the CDR3 is TGTGCCAGCAGTTTAAATCCTGACACTGAAGCTTTCTTT. This encodes CASSLNPDTEAFF. The gene calls are TRBV7-2 and TRBJ1-1; the D is unclear. Germline CDR1 reads SGHTA; CDR2 reads FQGNSA. The CDR3 has 13 amino acids. The V gene lost 6 bases and the J gene lost 3 bases, with 11 bases spanning the gap.

This chain connects TRBV6-1 to TRBJ2-1; D uncertain. CDR1 and CDR2 (germline): MNHNS, SASEGT. The CDR3 consists of 10 residues. Trimming took off 3 bases at V and 10 bases at J, with 4 bases between the two ends. The CDR3 DNA reads as TGTGCCAGCAGTGAGCGGGAGCAGTTCTTC. This translates into CASSEREQFF.

The gene calls are TRBV10-1 and TRBJ2-4; D uncertain. The CDR3 is made up of 11 amino acids. Germline V gene lookup returns CDR1 WNHNN and CDR2 SYGVQD (reference sequence). V lost 4 bases to trimming and J lost 10 bases, with 8 bases between them. CDR3 protein: CASSGTGIQYF. DNA for the CDR3: TGCGCCAGCAGTGGTACCGGGATTCAGTACTTC.

In its sample, this clonotype was seen a few times. The chain links TRBV12-3 or TRBV12-4 to TRBJ2-1; D unclear. V shed 1 base and J shed 5 bases, with 12 bases lying between them. The CDR3 spans 15 residues. The CDR3: CASSLGSPTNNEQFF. DNA of the CDR3: TGTGCCAGCAGTTTAGGTAGCCCCACCAACAATGAGCAGTTCTTC.